The 10 T cell receptor beta chains below come from one sample, sequenced in a study of control samples from healthy donors and cancer patients. Here immunoSEQ multiplex PCR was the method, and the copy in TCRdb shows in-frame clones only, minus some. The sample holds 100,000 to 150,000 clones, about nine tenths seen once. The sequenced sample consisted of blood. The receptors shown here come from a man between 18 and 35 years old in good health.

The V and J genes are TRBV12-3 or TRBV12-4 and TRBJ1-6; possibly TRBD1 for D (5 bases). CDR3 length equals 12 residues. Trimming cost V 7 bases and J 12 bases, with 13 bases left between them. The CDR3 reads CASTIGGGPLHF. CDR3 coding DNA: TGTGCCAGCACCATTGGGGGGGGACCCCTCCACTTT.

This clone was counted once. This chain uses TRBV6-6 with TRBJ1-1; D is undetermined. The CDR3 runs 14 residues. V shed 0 bases and J shed 5 bases, with 10 bases lying between them. From germline, CDR1 is MNHNY and CDR2 SVGAGI (reference sequence). CDR3 in DNA: TGTGCCAGCAGTTACTCTCAAAACCCTACTGAAGCTTTCTTT. It encodes CASSYSQNPTEAFF.

The chain joins TRBV12-5 to TRBJ1-1; D is possibly TRBD1 (5 bases). The germline V and J ends were trimmed by 5 bases and 5 bases, with 18 bases remaining between them. From germline, CDR1 is LGHNT and CDR2 FRNRAP. The CDR3 contains 15 residues. CDR3 residues: CASGATLGGGTEAFF. CDR3 coding DNA: TGTGCTAGTGGTGCAACGCTGGGGGGGGGTACTGAAGCTTTCTTT. The whole variable domain, filled in from reference TRBV12-5 and TRBJ1-1, reads DARVTQTPRHKVTEMGQEVTMRCQPILGHNTVFWYRQTMMQGLELLAYFRNRAPLDDSGMPKDRFSAEMPDATLATLKIQPSEPRDSAVYFCASGATLGGGTEAFFGQGTRLTVV.

J is TRBJ2-3 and V is TRBV3-1 (or the pseudogene TRBV3-2); D perhaps matches TRBD2 (5 bases). Per the germline V gene, CDR1 is LGHDT and CDR2 is YNNKEL (reference sequence). This CDR3 spans 14 amino acids. Trimming cost V 1 base and J 7 bases, with 12 bases left between them. The CDR3 protein is CASSQGESGNTQYF. The CDR3 DNA sequence: TGTGCCAGCAGCCAAGGGGAGAGCGGTAATACGCAGTATTTT.

This rearrangement joins TRBV4-2 to TRBJ1-2, with D perhaps matching TRBD1 (5 bases). V was trimmed by 0 bases and J by 3 bases, leaving 11 bases between them. Germline-derived CDR1 and CDR2 are LGHNA and YNFKEQ. The CDR3 runs to 15 residues. The CDR3 loop is CASSQDGDRHYGYTF. The CDR3 coding sequence is TGTGCCAGCAGCCAAGACGGTGACAGACACTATGGCTACACCTTC.

This chain connects TRBV7-6 to TRBJ2-3; TRBD2 aligns across 14 bases. This CDR3 is 20 amino acids long. V lost 5 bases, J lost 8 bases, and 21 bases stayed unmatched. Germline V gene sequence: CDR1 SGHVS, CDR2 FNYEAQ. DNA of the CDR3: TGTGCCAGCAGCGCCCTTTCAGACCGGACTAGCGGGGGGATTAGTGGTACGCAGTATTTT. Its translation is CASSALSDRTSGGISGTQYF.

The rearrangement uses TRBV7-2 and TRBJ1-5, with D tentatively TRBD1 (5 bases). The CDR3 runs to 12 residues. Trimming removed 4 bases from V and 12 bases from J, with 13 bases in between. Germline V lookup: CDR1 SGHTA, CDR2 FQGNSA. The CDR3 region is CASSYTRGIQHF. In DNA, the CDR3 is TGTGCCAGCAGCTACACCCGGGGGATCCAGCATTTT.

The gene calls are TRBV24-1 and TRBJ2-5, with 8 bases lining up with TRBD2. This CDR3 is 15 amino acids long. Germline CDR1 is KGHDR and CDR2 is SFDVKD. Losses at the gene ends were 4 bases for V and 4 bases for J; bases not matched to a gene: 7. CDR3 DNA sequence: TGTGCCACCAGTGACGCGCGGGGGGCTGGAGAGACCCAGTACTTC. It specifies CATSDARGAGETQYF.

This clone was found a few times. The chain uses TRBV5-1 and TRBJ1-1; D is possibly TRBD1 (5 bases). This CDR3 is built from 14 residues. Germline V gene sequence: CDR1 SGHRS, CDR2 YFSETQ. The V end was cut by 0 bases, the J end by 0 bases, with 6 bases between. As DNA, the CDR3 is TGCGCCAGCAGCTTGGGACAGATGAACACTGAAGCTTTCTTT. Translation gives CASSLGQMNTEAFF.

The V call is TRBV6-5, the J call TRBJ2-1; D is possibly TRBD2 (5 bases). Trimming stripped 6 bases from V and 8 bases from J, with 14 bases between. This CDR3 has 13 residues. CDR1 MNHEY and CDR2 SVGAGI come from the germline V gene. The CDR3: CASRMGPSYEQFF. The CDR3 nucleotides are TGTGCCAGCAGGATGGGTCCTAGCTATGAGCAGTTCTTC.